The sample holds many counts of the clone carrying this TCR beta chain. Its specificity is not known. The sample is drawn from a study of T cells in Graves' hyperthyroidism and ophthalmopathy. Broader study findings: The model foresaw ophthalmopathy a median approximately 6.1 months prior to onset.

V was pared by 4 bases and J by 0 bases, with 9 bases between. The CDR3 is 14 residues long. Researchers took RNA transcripts and amplified the TCR beta CDR3 regions from them. The HTBI primer set served for first-round RT-PCR of the TCR CDR3. TCRdb passed the multiplex PCR reads through MiXCR, listing each CDR3 protein once. The data hold some 770,000 distinct CDR3 sequences, with about a sixth observed a single time. Patients showing uncontrolled infection, other autoimmune disease, pregnancy or lactation were ineligible. PBMCs were sourced from over 8.5 ml fresh peripheral blood. The sequenced sample consisted of blood. The gene calls are TRBV12-3 or TRBV12-4 and TRBJ1-2; D remains ambiguous. This TCR was recovered from a man aged 18 to 35 with Graves' hyperthyroidism. CDR3 nucleotides: TGTGCCAGCAGTTATACAGCGTCTAACTATGGCTACACCTTC. Translating gives CASSYTASNYGYTF.